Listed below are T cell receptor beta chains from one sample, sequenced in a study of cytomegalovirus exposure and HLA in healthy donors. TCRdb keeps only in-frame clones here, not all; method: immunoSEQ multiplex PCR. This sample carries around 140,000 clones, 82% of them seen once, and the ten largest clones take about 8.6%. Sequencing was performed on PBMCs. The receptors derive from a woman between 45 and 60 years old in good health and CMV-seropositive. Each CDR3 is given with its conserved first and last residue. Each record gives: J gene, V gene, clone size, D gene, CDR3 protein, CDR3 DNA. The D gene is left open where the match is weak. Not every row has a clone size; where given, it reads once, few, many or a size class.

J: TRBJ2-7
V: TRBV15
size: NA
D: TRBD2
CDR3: CATSIGPGLAGTSYEQYF
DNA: TGTGCCACCAGCATAGGACCGGGACTAGCGGGAACCTCCTACGAGCAGTACTTC

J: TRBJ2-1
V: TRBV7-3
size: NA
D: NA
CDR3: CASSPGTPRNNEQFF
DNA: TGTGCCAGCAGCCCCGGGACTCCCCGGAACAATGAGCAGTTCTTC

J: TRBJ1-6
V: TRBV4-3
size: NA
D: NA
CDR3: CASSQDRVRSPLHF
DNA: TGCGCCAGCAGCCAAGACAGGGTACGTTCACCCCTCCACTTT

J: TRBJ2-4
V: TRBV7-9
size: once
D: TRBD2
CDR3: CASSRHGEGQYFNIQYF
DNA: TGTGCCAGCAGCCGACACGGGGAGGGGCAGTACTTCAACATTCAGTACTTC

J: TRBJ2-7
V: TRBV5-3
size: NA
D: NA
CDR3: CARSAGQYF
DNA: TGTGCCAGAAGCGCCGGTCAGTACTTC

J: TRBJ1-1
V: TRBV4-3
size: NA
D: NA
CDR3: CASKLNSGTEAFF
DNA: TGCGCCAGCAAGCTTAATTCGGGGACTGAAGCTTTCTTT

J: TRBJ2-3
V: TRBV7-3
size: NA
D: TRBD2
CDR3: CASSPTSGNTDTQYF
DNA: TGTGCCAGCAGCCCGACTAGCGGGAACACAGATACGCAGTATTTT

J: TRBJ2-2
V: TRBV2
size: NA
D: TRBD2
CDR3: CASSELAGGGVTGGLFF
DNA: TGTGCCAGCAGTGAACTAGCGGGAGGAGGTGTCACCGGGGGGCTGTTTTTT

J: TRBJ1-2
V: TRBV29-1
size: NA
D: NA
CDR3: CSTFILRDYGYTF
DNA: TGCAGCACCTTCATTCTTCGGGACTATGGCTACACCTTC

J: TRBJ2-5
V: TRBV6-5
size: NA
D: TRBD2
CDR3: CASSSQRERGETQYF
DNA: TGTGCCAGCAGTTCCCAGCGGGAAAGGGGAGAGACCCAGTACTTC

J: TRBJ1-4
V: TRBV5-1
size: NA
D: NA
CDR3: CASSLARGGSEKLFF
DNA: TGCGCCAGCAGCTTGGCCCGGGGTGGGTCTGAAAAACTGTTTTTT

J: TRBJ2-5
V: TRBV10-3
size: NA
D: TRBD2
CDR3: CAINPEKGTSGRSYRQETQYF
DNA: TGTGCCATCAATCCCGAGAAGGGGACTAGCGGGAGGTCTTATCGACAAGAGACCCAGTACTTC

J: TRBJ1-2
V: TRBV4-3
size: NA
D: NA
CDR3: CASSPNSRPDYGYTF
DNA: TGCGCCAGCAGCCCGAACAGCCGGCCGGACTATGGCTACACCTTC

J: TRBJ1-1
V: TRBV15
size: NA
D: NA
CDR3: CATSSPRNTEAFF
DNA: TGTGCCACCAGCAGCCCTAGGAACACTGAAGCTTTCTTT

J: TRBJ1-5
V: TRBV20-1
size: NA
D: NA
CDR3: CSATGGEPQHF
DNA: TGCAGTGCCACGGGGGGGGAGCCCCAGCATTTT

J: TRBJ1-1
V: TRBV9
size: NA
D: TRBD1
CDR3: CASSPRDRENTEAFF
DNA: TGTGCCAGCAGCCCCCGGGACAGGGAGAACACTGAAGCTTTCTTT

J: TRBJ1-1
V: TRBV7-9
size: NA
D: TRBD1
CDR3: CASSLRTGEDPEAFF
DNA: TGTGCCAGCAGCTTAAGGACAGGGGAGGATCCTGAAGCCTTCTTT

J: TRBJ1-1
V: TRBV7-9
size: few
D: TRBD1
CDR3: CASSEQGQVNTEAFF
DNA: TGTGCCAGCAGCGAACAGGGGCAGGTAAACACTGAAGCTTTCTTT

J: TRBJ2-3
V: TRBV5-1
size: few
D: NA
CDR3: CASSLVPHSTDTQYF
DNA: TGCGCCAGCAGCTTGGTTCCACATAGCACAGATACGCAGTATTTT

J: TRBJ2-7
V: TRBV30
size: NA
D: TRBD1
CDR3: CAWNKLGTGGTYEQYF
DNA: TGTGCCTGGAATAAACTCGGGACAGGGGGAACCTACGAGCAGTACTTC

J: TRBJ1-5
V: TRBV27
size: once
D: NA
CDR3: CASSYTGSHQPQHF
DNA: TGTGCCAGCAGTTATACAGGGAGCCATCAGCCCCAGCATTTT

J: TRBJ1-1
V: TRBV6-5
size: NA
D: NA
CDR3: CASRPLTGNTEAFF
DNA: TGTGCCAGCAGACCCCTGACAGGGAACACTGAAGCTTTCTTT

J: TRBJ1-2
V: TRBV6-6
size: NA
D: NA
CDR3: CASSYSGGLGGYTF
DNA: TGTGCCAGCAGTTACTCTGGAGGGCTTGGTGGCTACACCTTC

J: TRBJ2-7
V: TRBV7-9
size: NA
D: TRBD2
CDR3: CASSARTSEGEQYF
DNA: TGTGCCAGCAGCGCCCGGACTAGCGAAGGGGAGCAGTACTTC

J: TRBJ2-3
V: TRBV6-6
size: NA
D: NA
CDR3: CASRPSLGGQADTQYF
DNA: TGTGCCAGCCGACCCTCTCTGGGCGGGCAAGCGGATACGCAGTATTTT

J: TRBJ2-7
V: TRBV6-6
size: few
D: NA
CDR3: CASSYEGVGFYEQYF
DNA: TGTGCCAGCAGTTACGAGGGGGTGGGGTTCTACGAGCAGTACTTC

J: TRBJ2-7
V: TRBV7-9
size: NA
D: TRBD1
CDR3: CASSFRLGTGQSYEQYF
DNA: TGTGCCAGCAGCTTTCGCCTTGGGACAGGGCAATCCTACGAGCAGTACTTC

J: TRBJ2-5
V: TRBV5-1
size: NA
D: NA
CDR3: CASSSFTSYWTVQETQYF
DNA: TGCGCCAGCAGCTCTTTTACTTCCTATTGGACAGTACAAGAGACCCAGTACTTC

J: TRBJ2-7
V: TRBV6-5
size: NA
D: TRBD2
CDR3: CASSYASGRVYEQYF
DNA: TGTGCCAGCAGTTACGCGAGCGGGAGGGTTTACGAGCAGTACTTC

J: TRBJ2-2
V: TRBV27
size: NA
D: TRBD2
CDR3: CASIWEGLAGPNTGELFF
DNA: TGTGCCAGCATTTGGGAGGGACTAGCGGGGCCGAACACCGGGGAGCTGTTTTTT

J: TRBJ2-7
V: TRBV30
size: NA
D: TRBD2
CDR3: CAWTPTSGAHKTYEQYF
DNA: TGTGCCTGGACCCCAACCAGCGGGGCCCACAAAACCTACGAGCAGTACTTC

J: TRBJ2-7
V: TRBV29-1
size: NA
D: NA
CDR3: CSVEDRGSGPSYEQYF
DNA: TGCAGCGTTGAAGATAGAGGCAGCGGTCCCTCCTACGAGCAGTACTTC

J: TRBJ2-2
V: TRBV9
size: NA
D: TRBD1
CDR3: CASSKGQGPGSGELFF
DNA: TGTGCCAGCAGCAAGGGACAGGGGCCCGGGAGCGGGGAGCTGTTTTTT

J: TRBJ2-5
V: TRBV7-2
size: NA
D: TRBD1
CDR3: CASSVRTGVQETQYF
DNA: TGTGCCAGCAGCGTCCGGACAGGGGTCCAAGAGACCCAGTACTTC

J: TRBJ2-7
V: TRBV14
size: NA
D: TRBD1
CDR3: CASSPITGVREQYF
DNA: TGTGCCAGCAGCCCAATCACAGGGGTTCGCGAGCAGTACTTC

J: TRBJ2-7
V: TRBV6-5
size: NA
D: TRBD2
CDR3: CASSRWTSGSYEQYF
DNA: TGTGCCAGCAGCAGATGGACTAGCGGGAGTTACGAGCAGTACTTC

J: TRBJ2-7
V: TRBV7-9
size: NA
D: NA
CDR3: CASSHREPGLLLVF
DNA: TGTGCCAGCAGCCACCGGGAGCCGGGACTCCTCTTGGTCTTC

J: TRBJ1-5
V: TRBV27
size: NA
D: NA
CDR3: CASSFSLALNQPQHF
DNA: TGTGCCAGCAGTTTTTCTTTGGCTCTCAATCAGCCCCAGCATTTT

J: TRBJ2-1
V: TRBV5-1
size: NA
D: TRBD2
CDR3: CASSLGLAGILNEQFF
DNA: TGCGCCAGCAGCTTGGGACTAGCGGGAATACTCAATGAGCAGTTCTTC

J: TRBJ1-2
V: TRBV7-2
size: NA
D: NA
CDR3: CASSLEPGDYGYTF
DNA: TGTGCCAGCAGCTTAGAGCCGGGGGACTATGGCTACACCTTC

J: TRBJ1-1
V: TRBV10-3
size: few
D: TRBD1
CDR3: CASSPQGTNTEAFF
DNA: TGTGCCTCTTCACCACAGGGGACGAACACTGAAGCTTTCTTT

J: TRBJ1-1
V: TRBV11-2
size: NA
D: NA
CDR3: CASSSDSTLGAFF
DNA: TGTGCCAGCAGCTCGGACAGTACCTTGGGGGCTTTCTTT

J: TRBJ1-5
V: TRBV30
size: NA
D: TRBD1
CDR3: CAWSTTGGVGHQPQHF
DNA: TGTGCCTGGAGTACAACAGGGGGCGTCGGGCATCAGCCCCAGCATTTT

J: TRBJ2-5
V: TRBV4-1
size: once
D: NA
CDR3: CASSPWRRETQYF
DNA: TGCGCCAGCAGCCCCTGGAGGAGGGAGACCCAGTACTTC

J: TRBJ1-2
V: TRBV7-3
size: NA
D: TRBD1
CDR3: CASSRRPGTGINGYTF
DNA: TGTGCCAGCAGCCGGCGGCCCGGGACAGGAATAAATGGCTACACCTTC